This is a list of T cell receptor beta chains from one sample in a study of CD8+ T cells in alopecia areata. Sequencing was performed with immunoSEQ multiplex PCR; in TCRdb, only in-frame clones are kept and a portion is missing. The sample lists some 120,000 clones; 47% were seen once. Sample: NKG2D-low CD8+ T cells sorted from blood. All receptors derive from a human donor with alopecia areata. The CDR3 runs from the conserved cysteine through the conserved F or W. The order of the fields is V gene, J gene, clone size, CDR3 length, D gene, CDR3 protein, CDR3 DNA. D genes are given only for firm matches. The size field is filled for only some rows; it gives once, few, many or a size class.

>TRBV5-6|TRBJ2-1|.|11|.
CASSSALEQFF
TGTGCCAGCAGCTCTGCACTCGAGCAGTTCTTC
>TRBV29-1|TRBJ2-7|.|14|TRBD2
CSVEATSGSYEQYF
TGCAGCGTTGAAGCGACTAGCGGCTCCTACGAGCAGTACTTC
>TRBV5-6|TRBJ2-1|.|15|.
CASNLGGYPYNEQFF
TGTGCCAGCAACTTGGGGGGCTACCCCTACAATGAGCAGTTCTTC
>TRBV28|TRBJ2-1|few|11|.
CASSLGDEQFF
TGTGCCAGCAGTTTAGGAGATGAGCAGTTCTTC
>TRBV2|TRBJ1-5|few|16|TRBD1
CASRAWAGGIDQPQHF
TGTGCCAGCAGAGCCTGGGCAGGGGGTATAGATCAGCCCCAGCATTTT
>TRBV12-5|TRBJ2-5|.|15|TRBD2
CASGFWRGDQETQYF
TGTGCTAGTGGTTTTTGGCGGGGGGACCAAGAGACCCAGTACTTC
>TRBV28|TRBJ2-7|.|13|.
CASRPTGSYEQYF
TGTGCCAGCAGGCCGACGGGTAGCTACGAGCAGTACTTC
>TRBV4-3|TRBJ2-1|few|14|.
CASSQVGPGSEQFF
TGCGCCAGCAGCCAAGTTGGCCCTGGTTCTGAGCAGTTCTTC
>TRBV4-2|TRBJ1-5|.|13|.
CASSLGPNQPQHF
TGTGCCAGCAGCCTAGGTCCCAATCAGCCCCAGCATTTT
>TRBV29-1|TRBJ2-5|few|11|.
CSVEQQGTQYF
TGCAGCGTTGAACAGCAGGGAACCCAGTACTTC
>TRBV4-1|TRBJ1-1|.|14|.
CASSQVGGAPEAFF
TGCGCCAGCAGCCAAGTTGGTGGAGCGCCTGAAGCTTTCTTT
>TRBV11-2|TRBJ2-7|once|14|TRBD1
CASSLGQGPYEQYF
TGTGCCAGCAGCTTAGGACAGGGTCCCTACGAGCAGTACTTC
>TRBV7-3|TRBJ2-1|once|14|.
CASSSEDNDNEQFF
TGTGCCAGCAGCTCGGAGGACAACGACAATGAGCAGTTCTTC
>TRBV29-1|TRBJ2-7|.|16|TRBD2
CSVEDQLAGSSYEQYF
TGCAGCGTTGAAGATCAGCTAGCGGGGAGCTCCTACGAGCAGTACTTC
>TRBV14|TRBJ2-1|.|16|TRBD2
CASSQDGTSFYNEQFF
TGTGCCAGCAGCCAAGACGGGACTAGCTTCTACAATGAGCAGTTCTTC
>TRBV28|TRBJ2-1|.|11|.
CASSIVGEQFF
TGTGCCAGCAGCATAGTCGGTGAGCAGTTCTTC
>TRBV5-6|TRBJ1-6|.|12|.
CASSLGQQALHF
TGTGCCAGCAGCTTGGGCCAACAGGCCCTCCACTTT
>TRBV29-1|TRBJ2-1|few|11|.
CSAPIWNEQFF
TGCAGTGCCCCGATATGGAATGAGCAGTTCTTC
>TRBV2|TRBJ2-1|.|15|.
CASSDHSTGGNEQFF
TGTGCCAGCAGTGACCACTCGACAGGAGGGAATGAGCAGTTCTTC
>TRBV29-1|TRBJ1-1|few|11|.
CSALGSTEAFF
TGCAGCGCCTTGGGGAGCACTGAAGCTTTCTTT
>TRBV29-1|TRBJ2-1|few|9|.
CSVDDPLIF
TGCAGCGTTGATGATCCCCTAATCTTC
>TRBV5-4|TRBJ2-1|.|15|TRBD2
CASSLELAGNNEQFF
TGTGCCAGCAGCTTGGAACTAGCGGGAAACAATGAGCAGTTCTTC
>TRBV27|TRBJ2-2|.|15|.
CASSGRDLPTGELFF
TGTGCCAGCAGCGGCCGGGACTTACCCACCGGGGAGCTGTTTTTT
>TRBV15|TRBJ2-7|few|16|.
CATSRAFGEASYEQYF
TGTGCCACCAGCAGAGCTTTCGGGGAGGCCTCCTACGAGCAGTACTTC
>TRBV5-6|TRBJ1-2|.|15|.
CASSPSGNSPVGYTF
TGTGCCAGCAGCCCATCTGGGAACAGCCCTGTTGGCTACACCTTC
>TRBV4-3|TRBJ1-1|.|13|.
CASSLGQNTEAFF
TGCGCCAGCAGCCTAGGACAGAACACTGAAGCTTTCTTT
>TRBV6-4|TRBJ2-2|.|14|.
CASSTGFNTGELFF
TGTGCCAGCAGCACGGGATTTAACACCGGGGAGCTGTTTTTT
>TRBV29-1|TRBJ2-5|few|16|.
CSGRVNGGTIQETQYF
TGCAGCGGGAGGGTTAATGGGGGCACTATACAAGAGACCCAGTACTTC
>TRBV25-1|TRBJ2-7|few|16|.
CASSEMAQDYSYEQYF
TGTGCCAGCAGTGAAATGGCACAGGATTATTCCTACGAGCAGTACTTC
>TRBV28|TRBJ2-7|.|15|.
CASTAEVGTNYEQYF
TGTGCCAGCACCGCTGAAGTCGGGACGAACTACGAGCAGTACTTC
>TRBV6-5|TRBJ2-2|few|14|.
CASRIGSLSGELFF
TGTGCCAGCAGGATCGGGTCATTATCCGGGGAGCTGTTTTTT
>TRBV11-2|TRBJ2-1|.|11|TRBD2
CASRLAGGLFF
TGTGCCAGCAGACTAGCGGGAGGTTTGTTCTTC
>TRBV7-9|TRBJ2-3|.|12|.
CASSLIPPTQYF
TGTGCCAGCAGCTTGATCCCCCCTACGCAGTATTTT
>TRBV5-1|TRBJ2-7|.|14|TRBD1
CASTTWTGVDEQYF
TGCGCCAGCACCACCTGGACAGGCGTTGACGAGCAGTACTTC
>TRBV30|TRBJ2-3|.|14|.
CAWSAGAGLDTQYF
TGTGCCTGGAGTGCAGGGGCCGGTTTGGATACGCAGTATTTT
>TRBV29-1|TRBJ2-7|few|11|.
CSTRTSYEQYF
TGCAGCACTAGAACATCCTACGAGCAGTACTTC